Sequencing of this T cell receptor beta chain was carried out in a study of cytomegalovirus exposure and HLA in healthy donors. Study-level background: An early release of data contained some 80 million unique TCRs, which came from HLA-typed donors.

V lost 0 bases and J 8 bases, leaving 12 bases between the germline ends. The V gene's germline CDR1 is SNHLY and CDR2 FYNNEI. This CDR3 has 14 amino acids. Both 60 Vbeta primers and 13 Jbeta primers went into the PCR. TCRdb keeps only in-frame clones here, not all; method: immunoSEQ multiplex PCR. The table lists roughly 90,000 clones, with 15% in the top ten. This receptor was obtained from a man aged 45 to 65 in good health and CMV-seropositive. The sample taken for sequencing was PBMCs. V is TRBV2 and J is TRBJ2-3; possible D gene TRBD2, 6 bases. CDR3 in amino acids: CASSEAPFGGTQYF. CDR3 nucleotides: TGTGCCAGCAGTGAAGCCCCGTTCGGGGGTACGCAGTATTTT.